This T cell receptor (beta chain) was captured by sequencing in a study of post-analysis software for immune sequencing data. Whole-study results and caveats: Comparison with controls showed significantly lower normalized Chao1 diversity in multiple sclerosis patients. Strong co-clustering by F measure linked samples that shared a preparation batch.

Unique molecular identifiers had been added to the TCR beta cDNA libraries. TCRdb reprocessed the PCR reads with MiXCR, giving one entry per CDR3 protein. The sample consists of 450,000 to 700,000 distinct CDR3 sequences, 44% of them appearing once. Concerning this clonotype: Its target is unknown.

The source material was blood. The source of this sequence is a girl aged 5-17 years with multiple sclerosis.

CDR3 in amino acids: CASSLGQTYNTEAFF. CDR3 nucleotides: TGTGCCAGCAGTTTGGGACAGACTTATAACACTGAAGCTTTCTTT. The genes are TRBV6-6 and TRBJ1-1, with 7 positions matching TRBD1. The CDR3 consists of 15 residues. Germline assignment: CDR1 MNHNY and CDR2 SVGAGI (reference sequence). V lost 4 bases to trimming and J lost 2 bases; unmatched junction nucleotides: 7.